In its sample, the clone carrying this TCR beta chain was seen many times. TCRdb passed the 5' RACE reads through MiXCR, listing each CDR3 protein once. The sample includes about 240,000 distinct CDR3 sequences, 8% to 9.5% of them seen just once. This specimen belongs to a study of CD8 T cells in ankylosing spondylitis. The sequenced sample consisted of blood, either unsorted or a sorted T cell fraction (not recorded which). The receptor's source is a male donor with ankylosing spondylitis or in good health (not recorded which).

The DNA of the CDR3 is TGCAGTGCTAGGACCGGGCCTCTGAACTCCTACGAGCAGTACTTC. As protein: CSARTGPLNSYEQYF. The gene calls are TRBV20-1 and TRBJ2-7; no firm D call. V was cut by 3 bases and J by 0 bases, with 15 bases left in between. There are 15 residues in the CDR3. CDR1 and CDR2 (germline): DFQATT, SNEGSKA (reference sequence).